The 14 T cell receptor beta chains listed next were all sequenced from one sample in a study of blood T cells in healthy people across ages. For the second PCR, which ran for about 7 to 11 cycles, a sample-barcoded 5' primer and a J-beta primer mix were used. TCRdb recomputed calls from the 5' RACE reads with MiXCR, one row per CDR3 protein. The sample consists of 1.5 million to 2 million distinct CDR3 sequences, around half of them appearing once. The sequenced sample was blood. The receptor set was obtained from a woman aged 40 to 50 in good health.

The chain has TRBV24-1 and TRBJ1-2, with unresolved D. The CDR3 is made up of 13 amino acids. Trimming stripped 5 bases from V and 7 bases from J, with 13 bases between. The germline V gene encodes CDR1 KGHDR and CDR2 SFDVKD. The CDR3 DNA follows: TGTGCCACCAGTGTACAGCCTTGGGGTGGCTACACCTTC. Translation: CATSVQPWGGYTF.

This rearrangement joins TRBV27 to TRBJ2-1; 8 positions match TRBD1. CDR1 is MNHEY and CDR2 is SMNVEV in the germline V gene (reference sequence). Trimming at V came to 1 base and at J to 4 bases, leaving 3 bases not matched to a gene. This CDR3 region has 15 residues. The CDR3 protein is CASSLFQGAYNEQFF. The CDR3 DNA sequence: TGTGCCAGCAGTTTATTCCAGGGGGCGTACAATGAGCAGTTCTTC.

As DNA, the CDR3 is TGCGCCAGCAGCCAATCAGGGGCAGGCTCCTACAATGAGCAGTTCTTC. This translates into CASSQSGAGSYNEQFF. This chain joins TRBV4-1 and TRBJ2-1, with a possible D match to TRBD1 (6 bases). The V end lost 2 bases, the J end lost 0 bases, and 11 bases lay between the germline ends. Germline V gives CDR1 MGHRA, CDR2 YSYEKL. CDR3 length: 16 amino acids.

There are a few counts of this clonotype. In nucleotides, the CDR3 is TGTGCCAGCAGCAAAAACTCCGGTGGCAGGGGAGGAGAGACCCAGTACTTC. Protein: CASSKNSGGRGGETQYF. The J gene is TRBJ2-5, the V gene TRBV4-2; either TRBD1 or TRBD2 may fit D (6 bases each). Between the trimmed V and J ends, which lost 5 bases and 4 bases, there was a span of 23 bases. The CDR3 loop spans 17 amino acids. Germline V gene sequence: CDR1 LGHNA, CDR2 YNFKEQ.

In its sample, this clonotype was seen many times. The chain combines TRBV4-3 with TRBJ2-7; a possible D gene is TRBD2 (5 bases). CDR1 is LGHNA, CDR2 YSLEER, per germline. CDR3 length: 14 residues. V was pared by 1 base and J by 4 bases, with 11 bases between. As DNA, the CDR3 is TGCGCCAGCAGCCAAGCGGGGTTGGGGTACGAGCAGTACTTC. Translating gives CASSQAGLGYEQYF.

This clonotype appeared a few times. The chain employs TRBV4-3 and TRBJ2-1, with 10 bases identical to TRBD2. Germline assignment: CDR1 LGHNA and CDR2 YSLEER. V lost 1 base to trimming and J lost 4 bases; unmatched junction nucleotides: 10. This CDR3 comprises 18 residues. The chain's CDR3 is CASSQVRGAGGVYNEQFF. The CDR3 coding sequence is TGCGCCAGCAGCCAAGTGAGGGGAGCGGGGGGGGTTTACAATGAGCAGTTCTTC.

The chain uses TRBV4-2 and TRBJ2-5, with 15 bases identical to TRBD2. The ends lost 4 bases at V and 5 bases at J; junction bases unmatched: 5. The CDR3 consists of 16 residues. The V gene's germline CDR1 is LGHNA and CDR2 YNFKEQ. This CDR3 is CASSRTSGGADETQYF. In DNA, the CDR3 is TGTGCCAGCAGCCGGACTAGCGGGGGGGCCGATGAGACCCAGTACTTC.

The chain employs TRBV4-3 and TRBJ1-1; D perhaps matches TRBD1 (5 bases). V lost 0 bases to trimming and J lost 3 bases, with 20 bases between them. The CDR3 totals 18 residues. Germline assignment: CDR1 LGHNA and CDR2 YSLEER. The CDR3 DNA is TGCGCCAGCAGCCAAGATCTGGGGGAGGGGCCGATGTACACTGAAGCTTTCTTT. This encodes CASSQDLGEGPMYTEAFF.

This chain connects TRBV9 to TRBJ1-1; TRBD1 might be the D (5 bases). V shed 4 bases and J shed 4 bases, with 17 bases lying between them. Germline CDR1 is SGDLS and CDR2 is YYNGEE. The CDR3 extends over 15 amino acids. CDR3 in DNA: TGTGCCAGCAGCCTCGGGTGGGACGGGACCACTGAAGCTTTCTTT. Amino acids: CASSLGWDGTTEAFF.

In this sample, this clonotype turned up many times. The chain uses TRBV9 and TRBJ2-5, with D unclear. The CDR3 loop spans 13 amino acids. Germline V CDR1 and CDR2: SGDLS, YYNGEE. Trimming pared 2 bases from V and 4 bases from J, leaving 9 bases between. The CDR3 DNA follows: TGTGCCAGCAGCGTGGGATGGGGAGAGACCCAGTACTTC. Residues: CASSVGWGETQYF. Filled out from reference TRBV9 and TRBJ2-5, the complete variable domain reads DSGVTQTPKHLITATGQRVTLRCSPRSGDLSVYWYQQSLDQGLQFLIQYYNGEERAKGNILERFSAQQFPDLHSELNLSSLELGDSALYFCASSVGWGETQYFGPGTRLLVL.

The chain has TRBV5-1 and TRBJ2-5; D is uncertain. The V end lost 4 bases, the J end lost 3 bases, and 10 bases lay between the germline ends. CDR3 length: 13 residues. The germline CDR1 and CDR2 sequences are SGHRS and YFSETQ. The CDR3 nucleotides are TGCGCCAGCAGCCTACCAATTAAAGAGACCCAGTACTTC. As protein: CASSLPIKETQYF.

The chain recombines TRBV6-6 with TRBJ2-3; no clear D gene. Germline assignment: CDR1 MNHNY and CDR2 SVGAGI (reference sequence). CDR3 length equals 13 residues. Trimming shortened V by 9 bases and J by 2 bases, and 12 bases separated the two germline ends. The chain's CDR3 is CASRRAHTDTQYF. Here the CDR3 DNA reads TGTGCCAGTAGAAGGGCCCACACAGATACGCAGTATTTT.

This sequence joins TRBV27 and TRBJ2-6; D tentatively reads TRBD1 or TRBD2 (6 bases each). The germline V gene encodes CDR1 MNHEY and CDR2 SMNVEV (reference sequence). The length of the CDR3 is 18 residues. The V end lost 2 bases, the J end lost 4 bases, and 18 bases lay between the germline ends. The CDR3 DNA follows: TGTGCCAGCAGTTTAGGAGGGACGGTGAGGGGGGGGGCCAACGTCCTGACTTTC. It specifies CASSLGGTVRGGANVLTF.

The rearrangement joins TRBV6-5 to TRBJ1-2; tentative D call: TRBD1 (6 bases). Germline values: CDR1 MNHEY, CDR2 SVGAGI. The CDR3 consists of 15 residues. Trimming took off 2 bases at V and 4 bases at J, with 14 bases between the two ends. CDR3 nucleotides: TGTGCCAGCAGTTACAGAGGGGGGAGGGGCTATGGCTACACCTTC. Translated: CASSYRGGRGYGYTF.